These 23 T cell receptor beta chains share one sample of origin, sequenced in a study of blood T cell repertoires in COVID-19. Data came from immunoSEQ multiplex PCR; TCRdb stores just in-frame clones and leaves some out. In the table there are over 400,000 clones, 86% of which are singletons. Sequenced input: peripheral blood. The source of these receptors is a woman aged 25 to 39 with active or convalescent COVID-19.

The chain links TRBV2 to TRBJ2-3; D unclear. This CDR3 comprises 13 residues. Trimming pared 7 bases from V and 2 bases from J, leaving 10 bases between. In germline, CDR1 is SNHLY, CDR2 FYNNEI. CDR3 in amino acids: CASTQPVTDTQYF. CDR3 sequence (DNA): TGTGCCAGCACCCAACCGGTCACAGATACGCAGTATTTT. Together with reference TRBV2 and TRBJ2-3, the CDR3 gives the full variable domain: EPEVTQTPSHQVTQMGQEVILRCVPISNHLYFYWYRQILGQKVEFLVSFYNNEISEKSEIFDDQFSVERPDGSNFTLKIRSTKLEDSAMYFCASTQPVTDTQYFGPGTRLTVL.

This clone was seen more than once but under ten times. The chain carries TRBV19 and TRBJ1-1; 9 nucleotides match TRBD1. The CDR3 contains 17 residues. Trimming at V came to 3 bases and at J to 4 bases, leaving 12 bases not matched to a gene. From germline, CDR1 is LNHDA and CDR2 SQIVND (reference sequence). The CDR3 coding sequence is TGTGCCAGTAGTATTATTTTTATGTCGGACAGGGGCACTGAAGCTTTCTTT. It specifies CASSIIFMSDRGTEAFF.

The chain combines TRBV7-2 with TRBJ2-2; 15 bases align to TRBD2. The length of the CDR3 is 17 residues. CDR1 and CDR2 (germline): SGHTA, FQGNSA. The CDR3 DNA reads TGTGCTCCCAGGGGACTAGCGGGGGGCGTAAACACCGGGGAGCTGTTTTTT. Its translation: CAPRGLAGGVNTGELFF.

The sample holds one count of this clone. The CDR3 sequence: CATSRSREDTGELFF. CDR3 nucleotides: TGTGCCACCAGCAGGTCAAGAGAAGACACCGGGGAGCTGTTTTTT. This chain uses TRBV15 with TRBJ2-2; D not resolved. The V gene lost 3 bases and the J gene lost 3 bases, with 11 bases spanning the gap. There are 15 residues in the CDR3. Per the germline V gene, CDR1 is LNHNV and CDR2 is YYDKDF (reference sequence).

This clone was recorded once. The J gene is TRBJ2-5, the V gene TRBV12-5; a possible D gene is TRBD1 (6 bases). Germline-derived CDR1 and CDR2 are LGHNT and FRNRAP. V shed 2 bases and J shed 2 bases, with 18 bases lying between them. The CDR3 has 17 amino acids. CDR3: CASGLNNSPGTQETQYF. The CDR3 bases are TGTGCTAGTGGTTTGAATAACAGTCCCGGGACACAAGAGACCCAGTACTTC.

The gene calls are TRBV2 and TRBJ1-1; perhaps TRBD1 as D (6 bases). The CDR3 totals 14 residues. Germline V gene lookup returns CDR1 SNHLY and CDR2 FYNNEI. Trimming removed 8 bases at V and 1 base at J, with 14 bases between. CDR3 sequence reads: CASGQTLGNTEAFF. The CDR3 DNA is TGTGCCAGCGGACAGACACTGGGGAACACTGAAGCTTTCTTT.

The chain is built from TRBV23-1 and TRBJ1-4; 11 nucleotides match TRBD1. TRBV23-1 is filed as an ORF, its function uncertain. The V segment lost 3 bases and the J segment 8 bases; nucleotides outside the gene matches: 2. CDR3 size: 14 residues. CDR3 DNA: TGCGCCAGCAGTCATGGACAGGGGGCGGAAAAACTGTTTTTT. It encodes CASSHGQGAEKLFF.

The V call is TRBV4-1, the J call TRBJ1-1; no clear D gene. CDR3 length equals 15 residues. V was shortened by 0 bases and J by 1 base, with 9 bases between the two germline ends. The V gene's germline CDR1 is MGHRA and CDR2 YSYEKL. CDR3 bases: TGCGCCAGCAGCCAAGATCTACGGTGGAACACTGAAGCTTTCTTT. It is translated as CASSQDLRWNTEAFF.

The chain is built from TRBV4-1 and TRBJ2-1; D gene unclear. The germline V gene encodes CDR1 MGHRA and CDR2 YSYEKL. The V end was cut by 1 base, the J end by 0 bases, with 13 bases between. CDR3 length equals 17 residues. The CDR3 region is CASSQGLSPSSYNEQFF. The CDR3 region has the DNA TGCGCCAGCAGCCAAGGGCTCTCCCCAAGCTCCTACAATGAGCAGTTCTTC.

The gene calls are TRBV25-1 and TRBJ2-1; TRBD2 matches 8 bases. Germline-derived CDR1 and CDR2 are MGHDK and SYGVNS. Unmatched junction bases numbered 5, after V lost 5 bases and J lost 5 bases. The CDR3 is 14 amino acids. The CDR3, as DNA: TGTGCCAGCAGTATAACTAGCGGAAACAATGAGCAGTTCTTC. Protein sequence: CASSITSGNNEQFF.

The chain couples TRBV5-4 to TRBJ1-3; TRBD1 matches at 7 bases. The CDR3 length is 13 residues. The ends lost 4 bases at V and 6 bases at J; junction bases unmatched: 4. Germline V lookup: CDR1 SGHNT, CDR2 YYREEE (reference sequence). The CDR3 protein is CASSNRGENTIYF. The CDR3 nucleotides read TGTGCCAGCAGCAACAGGGGTGAAAACACCATATATTTT. The entire variable domain, with the rest obtained from reference TRBV5-4 and TRBJ1-3, is as follows: ETGVTQSPTHLIKTRGQQVTLRCSSQSGHNTVSWYQQALGQGPQFIFQYYREEENGRGNFPPRFSGLQFPNYSSELNVNALELDDSALYLCASSNRGENTIYFGEGSWLTVV.

The chain is built from TRBV6-4 and TRBJ1-1; D remains unclear. Germline V gene data show CDR1 as MRHNA and CDR2 as SNTAGT. CDR3 length: 13 residues. V lost 3 bases to trimming and J lost 1 base, with 6 bases between them. The CDR3 here is CASSEYSNTEAFF. The CDR3 DNA follows: TGTGCCAGCAGTGAATACTCGAACACTGAAGCTTTCTTT.

Points on this clone: Additional DNA sequences in this sample encode the identical CDR3. The CDR3 nucleotides are TGTGCCAGCAGCCTCGGACAGGGGGCTTACAATGAGCAGTTCTTC. It specifies CASSLGQGAYNEQFF. The chain employs TRBV7-9 and TRBJ2-1; 11 nucleotides align to TRBD1. CDR1 SEHNR and CDR2 FQNEAQ come from the germline V gene (reference sequence). The CDR3 extends over 15 amino acids. Trimming at V came to 5 bases and at J to 4 bases, leaving 4 bases not matched to a gene.

The chain is built from TRBV5-1 and TRBJ2-1, with D maybe TRBD2 (5 bases). The CDR3 consists of 15 residues. V was shortened by 0 bases and J by 6 bases, with 13 bases between the two germline ends. From germline, CDR1 is SGHRS and CDR2 YFSETQ. CDR3 sequence reads: CASSLDAGNLNEQFF. CDR3 coding DNA: TGCGCCAGCAGCTTGGATGCCGGGAACCTCAATGAGCAGTTCTTC.

The genes are TRBV6-5 and TRBJ2-1, with D possibly TRBD2 on 6 matching bases. The CDR3 loop spans 13 amino acids. Trimming cost V 1 base and J 7 bases, with 8 bases left between them. Germline loops: CDR1 MNHEY, CDR2 SVGAGI. The CDR3 DNA sequence: TGTGCCAGCAGTTACTTGGGAGGTAATGAGCAGTTCTTC. This encodes CASSYLGGNEQFF.

V is TRBV7-9 and J is TRBJ2-2, with D tentatively TRBD1 (6 bases). The CDR3 is 17 amino acids. The V gene's germline CDR1 is SEHNR and CDR2 FQNEAQ (reference sequence). V was shortened by 2 bases and J by 2 bases, with 15 bases between the two germline ends. CDR3 bases: TGTGCCAGCAGCTTATGTGGGGCAGGGGCCAACACCGGGGAGCTGTTTTTT. Protein: CASSLCGAGANTGELFF.

This clone was recorded once. This chain joins TRBV29-1 and TRBJ1-1; D is unresolved. Between the trimmed V and J ends, which lost 5 bases and 3 bases, there was a span of 10 bases. This CDR3 region has 12 residues. Germline-derived CDR1 and CDR2 are SQVTM and ANQGSEA. The CDR3, as DNA: TGCAGCGTTAAGTACTTGGACACTGAAGCTTTCTTT. Residues: CSVKYLDTEAFF.

The CDR3 bases are TGCGCCAGCAGCTCTGAAGGACTAAATGAAAAACTGTTTTTT. Amino acid sequence: CASSSEGLNEKLFF. The chain employs TRBV5-1 and TRBJ1-4; no firm D call. CDR3 length: 14 residues. V was pared by 3 bases and J by 5 bases, with 11 bases between. Germline CDR1 is SGHRS and CDR2 is YFSETQ.

This chain uses TRBV2 with TRBJ1-5; possibly TRBD1 for D (5 bases). The CDR3 spans 14 residues. The germline V gene has CDR1 SNHLY and CDR2 FYNNEI. V lost 6 bases and J 4 bases, leaving 13 bases between the germline ends. CDR3 protein: CASRVDSTNQPQHF. The CDR3, as DNA: TGTGCCAGCAGAGTAGACAGTACGAATCAGCCCCAGCATTTT.

Concerning this clone itself: The junction differs from germline at one of its ends, possibly a read error. The rearrangement links TRBV24-1 to TRBJ1-1; possible D gene TRBD1, 5 bases. CDR3 length: 14 amino acids. The V gene's germline CDR1 is KGHDR and CDR2 SFDVKD. Here the CDR3 reads CATRRGRPNAEAFF. Here the CDR3 DNA reads TGTGCCACCAGAAGGGGCAGGCCGAACGCTGAAGCTTTCTTT.

The chain carries TRBV5-1 and TRBJ2-5; the match to TRBD1 covers 9 bases. The trim removed 1 base at V and 6 bases at J, leaving 10 bases unmatched. CDR1 is SGHRS, CDR2 YFSETQ, per germline. The CDR3 covers 16 residues. Here the CDR3 reads CASSLSGQGLLQTQYF. CDR3 coding DNA: TGCGCCAGCAGCTTGTCGGGACAGGGACTCCTACAGACCCAGTACTTC.

V usage is TRBV5-1 and J usage is TRBJ1-1; weak D call: TRBD1 (6 bases). The germline V and J ends were trimmed by 0 bases and 5 bases, with 11 bases remaining between them. Germline V gives CDR1 SGHRS, CDR2 YFSETQ. The CDR3 is 14 residues long. The CDR3, as DNA: TGCGCCAGCAGCTTGGGCAGGGGAACAACTGAAGCTTTCTTT. Its protein is CASSLGRGTTEAFF. Full variable domain (outside the CDR3, taken from reference TRBV5-1 and TRBJ1-1): KAGVTQTPRYLIKTRGQQVTLSCSPISGHRSVSWYQQTPGQGLQFLFEYFSETQRNKGNFPGRFSGRQFSNSRSEMNVSTLELGDSALYLCASSLGRGTTEAFFGQGTRLTVV.

The chain links TRBV3-1 (or the pseudogene TRBV3-2) to TRBJ1-4; D gene unclear. Trimming removed 1 base from V and 0 bases from J, with 9 bases in between. CDR3 size: 16 residues. The germline CDR1 and CDR2 sequences are LGHDT and YNNKEL (reference sequence). In nucleotides, the CDR3 is TGTGCCAGCAGCCAAGGTTTACAAGCAACTAATGAAAAACTGTTTTTT. This translates into CASSQGLQATNEKLFF.